The following is a TCR beta chain sequence with its context. This record comes from a study of shared T cell receptors in the human thymus. The data were produced by immunoSEQ multiplex PCR, yet TCRdb's version contains in-frame clones alone and is incomplete. The repertoire holds approximately 760,000 clones, roughly 85% seen once, with about 0.011% in the top ten. The CDR3 is 13 amino acids. Germline V lookup: CDR1 SGHDN, CDR2 FVKESK. The V gene lost 1 base and the J gene lost 6 bases, with 9 bases spanning the gap. These data also featured in a second study, about human thymus T cells. Per that paper: Donation was from healthy Finnish infants who were having corrective surgery that addressed congenital heart defects. Thymus specimens were resections from corrective heart surgery. Thymic and blood repertoires appeared to display a bias in their usage of V and J genes. Overlap was high between thymic repertoires from unrelated individuals, as reported in related research.

The chain couples TRBV14 to TRBJ1-1, with TRBD1 as a possible D gene (5 bases). This sequence was found in a girl in the first two years of life with a congenital heart defect. Sequencing used thymocytes. This CDR3 reads CASSQGGGAEAFF. The CDR3 coding sequence is TGTGCCAGCAGCCAAGGGGGAGGGGCTGAAGCTTTCTTT.